At least ten counts were recorded for the clone carrying this TCR beta chain. Antigen: not known. These data come from a study of response to subunit inactivated influenza vaccine. General study points: Few additional T cells are recruited per seasonal influenza vaccination, authors suggested.

The junction had 8 bases not matched to a gene; V was cut back by 6 bases and J by 0 bases. CDR1 and CDR2 (germline): MNHEY, SVGEGT. The CDR3 consists of 16 residues. Each CDR3 protein gets one entry after TCRdb re-called the RT-PCR reads with MiXCR. The table shows 400,000 to 650,000 distinct CDR3 sequences, with more than 7% occurring only once. The sequence came from a man in his fifties or sixties who received an inactivated influenza vaccine. Sequenced here: PBMCs from blood, sampled approximately 25 months after vaccination. The chain links TRBV6-2 or TRBV6-3 to TRBJ1-3; the match to TRBD1 covers 7 bases. In nucleotides, the CDR3 is TGTGCCAGCAGCTACAGGGGACGCGGCTCTGGAAACACCATATATTTT. Translating gives CASSYRGRGSGNTIYF.